A single sample gave rise to the 23 T cell receptor beta chains below, sequenced in a study of cytomegalovirus exposure and HLA in healthy donors. The PCR employed 60 Vbeta primers together with 13 Jbeta primers. The method was immunoSEQ multiplex PCR; TCRdb's version includes in-frame clones alone and lacks a portion of them. The data show roughly 160,000 clones, roughly 81% seen once. The sample taken for sequencing was PBMCs. The receptors were sampled from a man aged 25-45 years in good health and CMV-seropositive.

The chain recombines TRBV2 with TRBJ1-1; no firm D call. The CDR3 covers 14 residues. Trimming pared 5 bases from V and 4 bases from J, leaving 14 bases between. Germline V gene sequence: CDR1 SNHLY, CDR2 FYNNEI. The CDR3 region has the DNA TGTGCCAGCAGTCCCGGCCCAGCGGGCACTGAAGCTTTCTTT. Translated, it gives CASSPGPAGTEAFF.

The CDR3 region has the DNA TGCGCCAGCAGGTTGAGACAGGGGCATGAAAAACTGTTTTTT. As protein: CASRLRQGHEKLFF. The genes are TRBV4-1 and TRBJ1-4, with 8 bases fitting TRBD1. Losses at the gene ends were 6 bases for V and 6 bases for J; bases not matched to a gene: 6. Germline assignment: CDR1 MGHRA and CDR2 YSYEKL. CDR3 length: 14 amino acids.

The chain links TRBV5-4 to TRBJ2-3; 8 nucleotides agree with TRBD2. Germline-derived CDR1 and CDR2 are SGHNT and YYREEE (reference sequence). This CDR3 comprises 14 residues. V dropped 4 bases and J dropped 6; count of bases not matched to a gene: 7. The CDR3 region has the DNA TGTGCCAGCAGCCCCGACGGGACTAGGGATACGCAGTATTTT. The encoded protein is CASSPDGTRDTQYF.

J is TRBJ2-2 and V is TRBV9; D is perhaps TRBD1 (5 bases). The CDR3 spans 16 residues. Trimming stripped 4 bases from V and 3 bases from J, with 16 bases between. Germline V gene lookup returns CDR1 SGDLS and CDR2 YYNGEE. CDR3 nucleotides: TGTGCCAGCAGCCGTAGGGGCTTAGATGACACCGGGGAGCTGTTTTTT. Translation gives CASSRRGLDDTGELFF.

CDR3 loop: CASFGRQETQYF. The CDR3 bases are TGTGCCAGCTTTGGCAGACAAGAGACCCAGTACTTC. This chain uses TRBV2 with TRBJ2-5; D remains ambiguous. The CDR3 covers 12 residues. The germline gives CDR1 SNHLY, CDR2 FYNNEI. Trimming cost V 8 bases and J 2 bases, with 9 bases left between them.

This chain uses TRBV6-5 with TRBJ1-2, with TRBD1 matching 11 bases. Trimming cost V 2 bases and J 5 bases; bases outside gene matches: 4. The CDR3 has 15 amino acids. Germline-derived CDR1 and CDR2 are MNHEY and SVGAGI. CDR3 coding DNA: TGTGCCAGCAGTTACGGACAGGGGGCTGGGTATGGCTACACCTTC. This sequence encodes CASSYGQGAGYGYTF.

In its sample, this clone was seen a few times. The chain uses TRBV14 and TRBJ2-2; D gene ambiguous. V was pared by 3 bases and J by 4 bases, with 12 bases between. Germline V gene data show CDR1 as SGHDN and CDR2 as FVKESK. This CDR3 comprises 15 residues. CDR3 region: CASSHWPEITGELFF. As DNA, the CDR3 is TGTGCCAGCAGCCACTGGCCGGAGATCACCGGGGAGCTGTTTTTT. Looking up the rest from reference TRBV14 and TRBJ2-2 gives the full variable domain: EAGVTQFPSHSVIEKGQTVTLRCDPISGHDNLYWYRRVMGKEIKFLLHFVKESKQDESGMPNNRFLAERTGGTYSTLKVQPAELEDSGVYFCASSHWPEITGELFFGEGSRLTVL.

V and J are TRBV10-2 and TRBJ2-5, with D possibly TRBD1 on 6 matching bases. V dropped 4 bases and J dropped 5 bases, with 14 bases sitting between them. The length of the CDR3 is 14 residues. Per germline, CDR1 WSHSY and CDR2 SAAADI. CDR3 bases: TGCGCCAGCAGTGCTCCCAGGGGCGGGGAGACCCAGTACTTC. It specifies CASSAPRGGETQYF.

This clone was detected many times. The rearrangement uses TRBV6-6 and TRBJ2-3; TRBD1 matches 8 bases. The CDR3 is 14 residues long. Unmatched junction bases numbered 7, after V lost 7 bases and J lost 4 bases. Looked up from germline, CDR1 is MNHNY and CDR2 is SVGAGI (reference sequence). The CDR3 here is CASNRDRNPDTQYF. As DNA, the CDR3 is TGTGCCAGCAACCGGGACAGGAATCCAGATACGCAGTATTTT.

CDR3 in DNA: TGCGCCAGCAGCCATCTAGGCGGGACAGGGGGTGAAGCTTTCTTT. Its translation is CASSHLGGTGGEAFF. The gene calls are TRBV4-3 and TRBJ1-1, with 11 bases that match TRBD1. Germline loops: CDR1 LGHNA, CDR2 YSLEER. CDR3 length: 15 residues. Germline trimming cut 3 bases from V and 7 bases from J; bases unmatched to any gene: 7.

The rearrangement joins TRBV5-6 to TRBJ2-1; 14 nucleotides align to TRBD2. Germline trimming cut 3 bases from V and 0 bases from J; bases unmatched to any gene: 2. The CDR3 has 17 residues. Germline lookup yields CDR1 SGHDT and CDR2 YYEEEE. The CDR3 reads CASSYGLAGGSYNEQFF. The CDR3, as DNA: TGTGCCAGCAGCTACGGACTAGCGGGGGGCTCCTACAATGAGCAGTTCTTC.

This chain joins TRBV7-6 and TRBJ2-5; 10 bases are a match to TRBD2. The V gene's germline CDR1 is SGHVS and CDR2 FNYEAQ. The CDR3 totals 11 residues. CDR3 DNA sequence: TGTGCGTCAGCGGGAGGGCAGACCCAGTACTTC. Translated, it gives CASAGGQTQYF.

This chain links TRBV7-6 with TRBJ2-7; D perhaps matches TRBD2 (5 bases). This CDR3 is 13 amino acids long. The ends were cut back, 5 bases at V and 1 base at J, with 9 bases in the middle. In germline, CDR1 is SGHVS, CDR2 FNYEAQ. The CDR3 protein is CASSAPGSYEQYF. Here the CDR3 DNA reads TGTGCCAGCAGCGCCCCGGGATCCTACGAGCAGTACTTC. Filled out from reference TRBV7-6 and TRBJ2-7, the complete variable domain reads GAGVSQSPRYKVTKRGQDVALRCDPISGHVSLYWYRQALGQGPEFLTYFNYEAQQDKSGLPNDRFSAERPEGSISTLTIQRTEQRDSAMYRCASSAPGSYEQYFGPGTRLTVT.

The chain has TRBV19 and TRBJ1-5; 12 positions agree with TRBD1. Trimming cost V 5 bases and J 1 base; bases outside gene matches: 6. The CDR3 loop spans 17 amino acids. CDR1 and CDR2 (germline): LNHDA, SQIVND (reference sequence). The CDR3 region has the DNA TGTGCCAGTAGTCGGGACAGGGGGCCCCTAAGCAATCAGCCCCAGCATTTT. Its protein product is CASSRDRGPLSNQPQHF.

CDR3 sequence: CASSVADQETQYF. CDR3 nucleotide sequence: TGTGCCAGCAGCGTGGCAGATCAAGAGACCCAGTACTTC. The chain joins TRBV6-1 to TRBJ2-5; D gene uncertain. Deletions cut 6 bases from V and 2 bases from J, with 10 bases between. Germline V gene data show CDR1 as MNHNS and CDR2 as SASEGT. The CDR3 covers 13 residues.

The chain recombines TRBV30 with TRBJ2-1, with 10 bases identical to TRBD2. The V segment lost 6 bases and the J segment 2 bases; nucleotides outside the gene matches: 4. The germline V gene encodes CDR1 GTSNPN and CDR2 SVGIG (reference sequence). CDR3 size: 14 residues. The CDR3 nucleotides read TGTGCCTGTACGAGCGGGAGGGCCTACAATGAGCAGTTCTTC. It codes for CACTSGRAYNEQFF.

This clone showed up just a few times. The V gene is TRBV4-1, the J gene TRBJ2-7; 9 nucleotides match TRBD1. Looked up from germline, CDR1 is MGHRA and CDR2 is YSYEKL. The CDR3 is 14 amino acids. With V trimmed by 5 bases and J by 6 bases, 8 bases remained unmatched. The CDR3 reads CASSTGTGYREQYF. For the CDR3, the DNA is TGCGCCAGCAGCACCGGGACAGGGTACCGCGAGCAGTACTTC.

The J gene is TRBJ1-6, the V gene TRBV10-2, with 7 bases identical to TRBD1. V gave up 6 bases and J gave up 5 bases; unmatched junction bases: 10. Germline V gene lookup returns CDR1 WSHSY and CDR2 SAAADI. The CDR3 contains 16 residues. The CDR3 nucleotides are TGCGCCAGCAGGGGGACAGCGAAATTAAATAATTCACCCCTCCACTTT. It is translated as CASRGTAKLNNSPLHF.

J is TRBJ2-7 and V is TRBV18, with D maybe TRBD2 (6 bases). This CDR3 region has 15 residues. Germline loops: CDR1 KGHSH, CDR2 LQKENI. The V end lost 2 bases, the J end lost 3 bases, and 14 bases lay between the germline ends. The CDR3 is CASSPGPTRNYEQYF. CDR3 nucleotides: TGTGCCAGCTCACCAGGGCCGACTAGAAACTACGAGCAGTACTTC.

The chain uses TRBV7-9 and TRBJ2-3; D is possibly TRBD1 (6 bases). Trimming took off 5 bases at V and 9 bases at J, with 12 bases between the two ends. Germline CDR1 is SEHNR and CDR2 is FQNEAQ (reference sequence). The CDR3 consists of 12 residues. CDR3 DNA: TGTGCCAGCAGCGCGGACAGTGGAACGCAGTATTTT. Its translation: CASSADSGTQYF. Based on the CDR3 plus reference TRBV7-9 and TRBJ2-3, the full variable domain is DTGVSQNPRHKITKRGQNVTFRCDPISEHNRLYWYRQTLGQGPEFLTYFQNEAQLEKSRLLSDRFSAERPKGSFSTLEIQRTEQGDSAMYLCASSADSGTQYFGPGTRLTVL.

In this sample, this clone turned up a few times. The chain joins TRBV6-5 to TRBJ2-7, with 9 bases matching TRBD2. The CDR3 consists of 15 residues. CDR1 is MNHEY, CDR2 SVGAGI, per germline. V shed 6 bases, J shed 0 bases, and the junction held 6 bases outside the gene matches. The CDR3 DNA reads as TGTGCCAGCAGCCCAGCGGGAGGCCTCTCCTACGAGCAGTACTTC. The encoded protein is CASSPAGGLSYEQYF.

This chain joins TRBV29-1 and TRBJ1-2; D is unresolved. V lost 7 bases to trimming and J lost 7 bases, with 19 bases between them. The CDR3 runs to 13 residues. Germline CDR1 reads SQVTM; CDR2 reads ANQGSEA. CDR3 in DNA: TGCAGCGCTCATAACCTGAGGGAGACTGGCTACACCTTC. Its protein product is CSAHNLRETGYTF.

The chain links TRBV7-3 to TRBJ2-2, with TRBD2 identical over 13 bases. Germline trimming cut 5 bases from V and 5 bases from J; bases unmatched to any gene: 5. The CDR3 is 16 amino acids. Germline V gene data show CDR1 as SGHTA and CDR2 as FQGTGA. CDR3 loop: CASSEPGLAGTGELFF. The CDR3 DNA reads TGTGCCAGCAGCGAGCCGGGACTAGCGGGAACCGGGGAGCTGTTTTTT. The full variable domain, its missing parts supplied by reference TRBV7-3 and TRBJ2-2, is GAGVSQTPSNKVTEKGKYVELRCDPISGHTALYWYRQSLGQGPEFLIYFQGTGAADDSGLPNDRFFAVRPEGSVSTLKIQRTERGDSAVYLCASSEPGLAGTGELFFGEGSRLTVL.